The following is a TCR beta chain sequence with its context. The germline V gene has CDR1 LNHDA and CDR2 SQIVND (reference sequence). The length of the CDR3 is 11 residues. Between the trimmed V and J ends, which lost 5 bases and 7 bases, there was a span of 6 bases. As originally analysed: By means of reference gene primer amplification, nucleated cell counts were estimated. Data came from immunoSEQ multiplex PCR; TCRdb stores just in-frame clones and leaves some out. Clonal size and the V and J genes are those of that table, whereas D and trimming came from the DNA. The sample includes roughly 76,000 clones, roughly 87% seen only once; the top ten take 9.5% to 13%. The sample originates from a study of blood T cell repertoires in COVID-19. About the study: COVID-19 samples from acute and convalescent phases originated in the United States, Italy and Spain. T cells, B-cell-depleted T cells, or PBMCs provided the cDNA or gDNA that served as material.

The chain couples TRBV19 to TRBJ2-1; D might be TRBD1 (5 bases). Input material: peripheral blood. The TCR sequence derives from a woman under 30 with acute or convalescent COVID-19. The CDR3 is CASSGANEQFF. CDR3 in DNA: TGTGCCAGTAGTGGGGCTAATGAGCAGTTCTTC.